This TCR beta chain is from a study of cytomegalovirus exposure and HLA in healthy donors. As for the study in general: Earlier sequencing of approximately 200 million T cells yielded under 120 million unique TCR beta sequences. The study's early data release held around 85 million unique TCRs from HLA-typed donors.

It was with 60 Vbeta and 13 Jbeta primers that the PCR ran. The data were produced by immunoSEQ multiplex PCR, yet TCRdb's version contains in-frame clones alone and is incomplete. This sample has roughly 130,000 clones, with approximately 80% found just once. General study results and limits: It was reported that TCR beta sequences correctly inferred the HLA-A and HLA-B alleles for most subjects. About 87% or about 30% of the time was how often most TCR beta V segments were productive, according to an earlier analysis.

Points on this clone: What it recognizes is unknown.

V was pared by 0 bases and J by 3 bases, with 2 bases of the junction left unmatched. This CDR3 has 16 residues. Germline assignment: CDR1 KGHSH and CDR2 LQKENI. The chain recombines TRBV18 with TRBJ2-3, with TRBD2 matching over 11 bases. Sequencing input: PBMCs. The clonotype comes from a young woman in good health and CMV-seropositive. As DNA, the CDR3 is TGTGCCAGCTCACCACCTAGCGGGGGGGCAACAGATACGCAGTATTTT. Protein product: CASSPPSGGATDTQYF.